This T cell receptor (beta chain) was profiled in a study of cytomegalovirus exposure and HLA in healthy donors. With 60 Vbeta and 13 Jbeta primers, the PCR was carried out. TCRdb keeps only in-frame clones here, not all; method: immunoSEQ multiplex PCR. In total, the table holds some 44,000 clones. CDR3 length equals 15 residues. V lost 2 bases and J lost 1; bases outside the gene matches: 3. Germline V CDR1 and CDR2: MDHEN, SYDVKM. The source is a woman in her 30s in good health and CMV-seronegative. This sequence joins TRBV28 and TRBJ1-1; 8 nucleotides align to TRBD1. Sample: PBMCs. This CDR3 is CASSLQGAGNTEAFF. DNA for the CDR3: TGTGCCAGCAGTTTACAGGGGGCTGGGAACACTGAAGCTTTCTTT.